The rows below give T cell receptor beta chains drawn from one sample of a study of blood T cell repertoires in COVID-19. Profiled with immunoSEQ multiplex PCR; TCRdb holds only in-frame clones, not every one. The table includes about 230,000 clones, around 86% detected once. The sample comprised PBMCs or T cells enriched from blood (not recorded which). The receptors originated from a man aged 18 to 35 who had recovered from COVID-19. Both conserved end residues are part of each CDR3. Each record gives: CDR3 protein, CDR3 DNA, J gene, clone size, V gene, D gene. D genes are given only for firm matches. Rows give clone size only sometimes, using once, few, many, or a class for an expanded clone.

cdr3_aa: CASSESLSVSYNEQFF; cdr3_nt: TGCGCCAGCAGTGAGTCGTTAAGCGTATCCTACAATGAGCAGTTCTTC; j_call: TRBJ2-1; clone_size: NA; v_call: TRBV10-1; d_call: NA
cdr3_aa: CASSYGLAGTDTQYF; cdr3_nt: TGTGCCAGCAGTTACGGTTTAGCGGGCACAGATACGCAGTATTTT; j_call: TRBJ2-3; clone_size: once; v_call: TRBV6-5; d_call: NA
cdr3_aa: CATSGDTGGSETQYF; cdr3_nt: TGTGCCACCAGCGGGGACACGGGGGGGTCGGAGACCCAGTACTTC; j_call: TRBJ2-5; clone_size: NA; v_call: TRBV15; d_call: TRBD2
cdr3_aa: CASSLAGLAGPPYNEQFF; cdr3_nt: TGTGCCAGCAGCTTAGCGGGACTAGCGGGACCCCCCTACAATGAGCAGTTCTTC; j_call: TRBJ2-1; clone_size: NA; v_call: TRBV7-9; d_call: TRBD2
cdr3_aa: CASSSIQGFTEAFF; cdr3_nt: TGTGCCAGCAGCTCAATACAGGGTTTCACTGAAGCTTTCTTT; j_call: TRBJ1-1; clone_size: NA; v_call: TRBV11-2; d_call: NA
cdr3_aa: CASSLGVTSGYTF; cdr3_nt: TGTGCCAGCAGCTTGGGGGTGACATCTGGCTACACCTTC; j_call: TRBJ1-2; clone_size: NA; v_call: TRBV5-4; d_call: NA
cdr3_aa: CASSPLTGLGYETQYF; cdr3_nt: TGTGCCAGCAGTCCGCTTACGGGACTAGGGTACGAGACCCAGTACTTC; j_call: TRBJ2-5; clone_size: NA; v_call: TRBV27; d_call: TRBD2
cdr3_aa: CASSGRTGANYGYTF; cdr3_nt: TGTGCCAGCAGCGGGAGGACAGGGGCTAACTATGGCTACACCTTC; j_call: TRBJ1-2; clone_size: NA; v_call: TRBV9; d_call: TRBD1
cdr3_aa: CASSWGQGGTDTQYF; cdr3_nt: TGTGCCAGCTCGTGGGGACAGGGAGGCACAGATACGCAGTATTTT; j_call: TRBJ2-3; clone_size: NA; v_call: TRBV18; d_call: TRBD1
cdr3_aa: CASSGPRTVDYGYTF; cdr3_nt: TGTGCCAGCAGTGGCCCTAGGACAGTTGATTATGGCTACACCTTC; j_call: TRBJ1-2; clone_size: many; v_call: TRBV2; d_call: NA
cdr3_aa: CASSLGTSDIQYF; cdr3_nt: TGTGCCAGCAGTTTAGGGACTAGCGACATTCAGTACTTC; j_call: TRBJ2-4; clone_size: NA; v_call: TRBV12-3/TRBV12-4; d_call: TRBD2
cdr3_aa: CASSASTGSIAPEQFF; cdr3_nt: TGTGCCAGCAGCGCCTCGACAGGCTCGATAGCTCCTGAGCAGTTCTTC; j_call: TRBJ2-1; clone_size: NA; v_call: TRBV7-8; d_call: NA
cdr3_aa: CASSPYSVTNYGYTF; cdr3_nt: TGTGCCAGCAGTCCCTACAGTGTTACCAACTATGGCTACACCTTC; j_call: TRBJ1-2; clone_size: NA; v_call: TRBV6-5; d_call: NA
cdr3_aa: CASSLNPSSGNTIYF; cdr3_nt: TGTGCCAGCAGTCTAAATCCCTCGTCCGGAAACACCATATATTTT; j_call: TRBJ1-3; clone_size: NA; v_call: TRBV7-9; d_call: NA
cdr3_aa: CASSLTGTGVVNTEAFF; cdr3_nt: TGTGCCAGCAGCTTAACCGGGACAGGGGTGGTGAACACTGAAGCTTTCTTT; j_call: TRBJ1-1; clone_size: NA; v_call: TRBV5-6; d_call: TRBD1
cdr3_aa: CAISEGTYEQYF; cdr3_nt: TGTGCCATCAGTGAGGGGACTTACGAGCAGTACTTC; j_call: TRBJ2-7; clone_size: NA; v_call: TRBV10-3; d_call: NA
cdr3_aa: CASSITGLDTEAFF; cdr3_nt: TGTGCCAGTAGTATCACAGGCTTGGACACTGAAGCTTTCTTT; j_call: TRBJ1-1; clone_size: NA; v_call: TRBV19; d_call: NA
cdr3_aa: CASSLLGGDSYNEQFF; cdr3_nt: TGTGCCAGCAGCTTACTAGGCGGAGACTCCTACAATGAGCAGTTCTTC; j_call: TRBJ2-1; clone_size: NA; v_call: TRBV7-9; d_call: NA
cdr3_aa: CASSLGGGTSGYNEQFF; cdr3_nt: TGTGCCAGCAGCTTAGGTGGGGGGACTAGCGGATACAATGAGCAGTTCTTC; j_call: TRBJ2-1; clone_size: once; v_call: TRBV7-6; d_call: TRBD2
cdr3_aa: CASSQVSDYGYTF; cdr3_nt: TGCGCCAGCAGCCAAGTCTCCGACTATGGCTACACCTTC; j_call: TRBJ1-2; clone_size: NA; v_call: TRBV4-1; d_call: NA
cdr3_aa: CASSHHGLAADTQYF; cdr3_nt: TGCGCCAGCAGCCACCACGGACTAGCCGCAGATACGCAGTATTTT; j_call: TRBJ2-3; clone_size: few; v_call: TRBV4-1; d_call: TRBD2
cdr3_aa: CASSLGPTGRKGNTIYF; cdr3_nt: TGTGCCAGCAGCTTAGGGCCGACAGGGCGCAAGGGAAACACCATATATTTT; j_call: TRBJ1-3; clone_size: NA; v_call: TRBV7-6; d_call: TRBD1
cdr3_aa: CASNRQETDTQYF; cdr3_nt: TGTGCCAGCAACAGACAGGAAACAGATACGCAGTATTTT; j_call: TRBJ2-3; clone_size: NA; v_call: TRBV28; d_call: NA
cdr3_aa: CASSRTGCPGELFF; cdr3_nt: TGCGCCAGCAGTCGTACAGGGTGCCCCGGGGAGCTGTTTTTT; j_call: TRBJ2-2; clone_size: NA; v_call: TRBV23-1; d_call: NA
cdr3_aa: CASSSLAGGRQETQYF; cdr3_nt: TGTGCCAGCAGTTCCTTAGCGGGGGGGCGACAAGAGACCCAGTACTTC; j_call: TRBJ2-5; clone_size: NA; v_call: TRBV6-2/TRBV6-3; d_call: TRBD2
cdr3_aa: CASRPGGPGTDTQYF; cdr3_nt: TGTGCCAGCAGGCCGGGGGGGCCGGGGACAGATACGCAGTATTTT; j_call: TRBJ2-3; clone_size: once; v_call: TRBV11-3; d_call: TRBD2
cdr3_aa: CASSQEPRDRRGNTIYF; cdr3_nt: TGTGCCAGCAGCCAAGAGCCCAGGGATCGAAGGGGAAACACCATATATTTT; j_call: TRBJ1-3; clone_size: NA; v_call: TRBV3-1/TRBV3-2; d_call: NA
cdr3_aa: CAWSTQGWHMNTEAFF; cdr3_nt: TGTGCCTGGAGTACACAGGGTTGGCACATGAACACTGAAGCTTTCTTT; j_call: TRBJ1-1; clone_size: NA; v_call: TRBV30; d_call: NA
cdr3_aa: CAWSPSSEAFF; cdr3_nt: TGTGCCTGGAGTCCCTCCTCTGAAGCTTTCTTT; j_call: TRBJ1-1; clone_size: NA; v_call: TRBV30; d_call: NA
cdr3_aa: CASSLGPGEGSPLHF; cdr3_nt: TGTGCCAGCAGCTTAGGTCCAGGGGAAGGATCACCCCTCCACTTT; j_call: TRBJ1-6; clone_size: once; v_call: TRBV11-3; d_call: NA
cdr3_aa: CASSSWGDTEAFF; cdr3_nt: TGTGCCAGCAGTTCATGGGGAGACACTGAAGCTTTCTTT; j_call: TRBJ1-1; clone_size: few; v_call: TRBV12-3/TRBV12-4; d_call: NA
cdr3_aa: CASSSGWGGMPDTQYF; cdr3_nt: TGCGCCAGCAGCTCCGGTTGGGGGGGAATGCCAGATACGCAGTATTTT; j_call: TRBJ2-3; clone_size: NA; v_call: TRBV5-1; d_call: TRBD2
cdr3_aa: CASRPRAYMNTEAFF; cdr3_nt: TGTGCCAGCCGTCCCAGGGCCTACATGAACACTGAAGCTTTCTTT; j_call: TRBJ1-1; clone_size: NA; v_call: TRBV6-5; d_call: NA
cdr3_aa: CASSPGYGYTF; cdr3_nt: TGTGCCAGCAGTCCCGGTTATGGCTACACCTTC; j_call: TRBJ1-2; clone_size: NA; v_call: TRBV28; d_call: NA
cdr3_aa: CASSLDGGGPPYEQYF; cdr3_nt: TGTGCCAGCAGCTTAGACGGCGGCGGTCCCCCATACGAGCAGTACTTC; j_call: TRBJ2-7; clone_size: NA; v_call: TRBV7-2; d_call: NA
cdr3_aa: CASTGSSSPLHF; cdr3_nt: TGTGCCAGTACAGGCAGTTCTTCACCCCTCCACTTT; j_call: TRBJ1-6; clone_size: NA; v_call: TRBV19; d_call: NA
cdr3_aa: CASSLAIAFVNNYGYTF; cdr3_nt: TGTGCCAGCAGCTTAGCAATAGCCTTCGTTAATAACTATGGCTACACCTTC; j_call: TRBJ1-2; clone_size: once; v_call: TRBV7-2; d_call: NA
cdr3_aa: CASSLGAETNYGYTF; cdr3_nt: TGTGCCAGCAGCTTGGGGGCCGAGACTAACTATGGCTACACCTTC; j_call: TRBJ1-2; clone_size: NA; v_call: TRBV11-2; d_call: NA
cdr3_aa: CASSRPPSGQGAGYTF; cdr3_nt: TGTGCCAGCAGCCGACCCCCGAGCGGACAGGGCGCTGGCTACACCTTC; j_call: TRBJ1-2; clone_size: NA; v_call: TRBV3-1/TRBV3-2; d_call: TRBD1
cdr3_aa: CASGSLNRTGPLNTEAFF; cdr3_nt: TGTGCTAGTGGTTCCCTGAACAGAACAGGGCCTCTGAACACTGAAGCTTTCTTT; j_call: TRBJ1-1; clone_size: NA; v_call: TRBV12-5; d_call: NA
cdr3_aa: CATSTPEVAAFF; cdr3_nt: TGTGCCACCAGCACACCGGAGGTAGCTGCGTTCTTC; j_call: TRBJ2-1; clone_size: NA; v_call: TRBV15; d_call: NA
cdr3_aa: CASSLGSGRTSYEQYF; cdr3_nt: TGTGCCAGCAGCTTAGGTAGCGGGAGGACCTCCTACGAGCAGTACTTC; j_call: TRBJ2-7; clone_size: NA; v_call: TRBV11-3; d_call: TRBD2
cdr3_aa: CASSSGTGGNTIYF; cdr3_nt: TGCGCCAGCAGCTCTGGGACAGGAGGAAACACCATATATTTT; j_call: TRBJ1-3; clone_size: NA; v_call: TRBV5-1; d_call: TRBD1
cdr3_aa: CASRGTGVDTQYF; cdr3_nt: TGTGCCAGCAGGGGGACAGGGGTAGATACGCAGTATTTT; j_call: TRBJ2-3; clone_size: once; v_call: TRBV12-3/TRBV12-4; d_call: TRBD1
cdr3_aa: CASSSQGFGGYTF; cdr3_nt: TGTGCCAGCAGTTCTCAGGGATTCGGTGGCTACACCTTC; j_call: TRBJ1-2; clone_size: NA; v_call: TRBV12-3/TRBV12-4; d_call: NA
cdr3_aa: CASSKKWTESMNTEAFF; cdr3_nt: TGTGCCAGCAGCAAAAAATGGACAGAGAGCATGAACACTGAAGCTTTCTTT; j_call: TRBJ1-1; clone_size: NA; v_call: TRBV21-1; d_call: NA
cdr3_aa: CASSIGTGGPEAFF; cdr3_nt: TGTGCCAGTAGTATTGGGACAGGAGGCCCTGAAGCTTTCTTT; j_call: TRBJ1-1; clone_size: NA; v_call: TRBV19; d_call: TRBD1
cdr3_aa: CASSLGLAQNEQFF; cdr3_nt: TGTGCCAGCAGCTTAGGACTAGCTCAGAATGAGCAGTTCTTC; j_call: TRBJ2-1; clone_size: NA; v_call: TRBV11-2; d_call: TRBD2
cdr3_aa: CASSLTTSSYEQYF; cdr3_nt: TGCGCCAGCAGCTTGACGACTAGCTCCTACGAGCAGTACTTC; j_call: TRBJ2-7; clone_size: NA; v_call: TRBV5-1; d_call: NA
cdr3_aa: CASSTRLGTDTQYF; cdr3_nt: TGTGCCAGTAGTACGCGACTAGGAACAGATACGCAGTATTTT; j_call: TRBJ2-3; clone_size: NA; v_call: TRBV19; d_call: NA
cdr3_aa: CASSTGTGSGNTIYF; cdr3_nt: TGTGCCAGTAGCACCGGGACAGGCTCTGGAAACACCATATATTTT; j_call: TRBJ1-3; clone_size: few; v_call: TRBV19; d_call: TRBD1
cdr3_aa: CATSDPRKIDSPEQYF; cdr3_nt: TGTGCCACCAGTGATCCTCGAAAAATTGACTCTCCCGAGCAGTACTTC; j_call: TRBJ2-7; clone_size: few; v_call: TRBV24-1; d_call: NA
cdr3_aa: CASSRERNQPQHF; cdr3_nt: TGTGCCAGTAGTAGGGAGCGCAATCAGCCCCAGCATTTT; j_call: TRBJ1-5; clone_size: NA; v_call: TRBV19; d_call: NA
cdr3_aa: CASSSSLAGTYNEQFF; cdr3_nt: TGTGCCAGCAGTTCCAGCCTAGCGGGGACCTACAATGAGCAGTTCTTC; j_call: TRBJ2-1; clone_size: NA; v_call: TRBV27; d_call: TRBD2
cdr3_aa: CASSFLGAGEQYF; cdr3_nt: TGTGCCAGCAGTTTTCTGGGGGCAGGCGAGCAGTACTTC; j_call: TRBJ2-7; clone_size: NA; v_call: TRBV12-3/TRBV12-4; d_call: NA
cdr3_aa: CASSVTGGLSNQPQHF; cdr3_nt: TGTGCCAGCAGCGTAACAGGGGGACTTAGCAATCAGCCCCAGCATTTT; j_call: TRBJ1-5; clone_size: NA; v_call: TRBV5-6; d_call: TRBD1
cdr3_aa: CASSTSSTGIDTQYF; cdr3_nt: TGTGCCAGTAGTACGTCATCGACAGGTATAGATACGCAGTATTTT; j_call: TRBJ2-3; clone_size: NA; v_call: TRBV19; d_call: NA